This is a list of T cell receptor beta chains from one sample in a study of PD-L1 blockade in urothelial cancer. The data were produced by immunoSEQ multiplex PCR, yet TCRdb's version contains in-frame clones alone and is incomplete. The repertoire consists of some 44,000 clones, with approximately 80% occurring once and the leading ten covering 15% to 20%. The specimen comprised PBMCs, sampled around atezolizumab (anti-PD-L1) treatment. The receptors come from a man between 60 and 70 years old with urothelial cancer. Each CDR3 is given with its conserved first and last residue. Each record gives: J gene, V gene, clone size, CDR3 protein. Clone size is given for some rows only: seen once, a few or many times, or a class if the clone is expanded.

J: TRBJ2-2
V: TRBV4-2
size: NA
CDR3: CASSPQQGENTGELFF

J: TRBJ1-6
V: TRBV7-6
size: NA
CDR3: CASSFSVGQDSPLHF

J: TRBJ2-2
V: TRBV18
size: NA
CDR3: CASDPGLANTGELFF

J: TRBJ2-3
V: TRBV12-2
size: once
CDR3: CASRLDRGTDTQYF

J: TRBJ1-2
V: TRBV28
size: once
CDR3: CASSPTGYYGYTF

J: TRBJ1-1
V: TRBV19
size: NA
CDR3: CASSIDQWGGVTEAFF

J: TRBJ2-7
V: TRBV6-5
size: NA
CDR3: CASSYLSQTYEQYF

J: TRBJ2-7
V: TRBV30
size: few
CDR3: CAWSDRGREQYF

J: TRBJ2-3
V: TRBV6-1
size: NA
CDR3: CASSEQNTQYF

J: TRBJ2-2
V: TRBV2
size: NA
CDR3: CASSEVKGVTGELFF

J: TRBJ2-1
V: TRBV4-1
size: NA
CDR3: CASTPGLAQNNEQFF

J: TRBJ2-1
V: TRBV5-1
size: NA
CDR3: CASSLVLAGGPMNEQFF

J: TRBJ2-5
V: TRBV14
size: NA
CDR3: CASSQVAGGRETQYF

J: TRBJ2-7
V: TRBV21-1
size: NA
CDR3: CASTIDRGEQYF

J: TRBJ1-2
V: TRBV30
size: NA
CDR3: CAWSATGAGNYGYTF

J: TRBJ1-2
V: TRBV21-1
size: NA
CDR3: CASSARGYGYTF

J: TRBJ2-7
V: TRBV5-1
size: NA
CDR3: CASSSKVGLAGIYEQYF

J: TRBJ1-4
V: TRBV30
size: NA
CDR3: CAWSVRGAGAIKVDNEKLFF

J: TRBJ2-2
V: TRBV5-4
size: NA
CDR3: CASSFRSGELFF

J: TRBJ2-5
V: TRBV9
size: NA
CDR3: CASSAGTKETQYF

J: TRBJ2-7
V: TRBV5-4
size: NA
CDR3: CASSSPMREGSYEQYF

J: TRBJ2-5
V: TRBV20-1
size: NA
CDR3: CSAEPEETQYF

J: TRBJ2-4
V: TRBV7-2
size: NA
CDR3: CASSFNSMSPKNIQYF